The T cell receptor (beta chain) described here comes from a study of blood T cell repertoires in COVID-19. Assay: immunoSEQ multiplex PCR; the TCRdb copy retains only in-frame clones and omits some. The repertoire holds over 400,000 clones, with approximately 85% as singletons. The CDR3 is made up of 13 amino acids. Unmatched junction bases numbered 5, after V lost 10 bases and J lost 2 bases. CDR1 is MNHEY, CDR2 SVGAGI, per germline. Sequenced input: peripheral blood. The rearrangement uses TRBV6-5 and TRBJ2-3; 8 bases agree with TRBD2. The sequence was collected from a human donor in a cohort sampled during active COVID-19. The CDR3 nucleotides read TGTGCCACTACGGGGGGGCTCACAGATACGCAGTATTTT. It translates to CATTGGLTDTQYF.